What follows describes a single T cell receptor (beta chain). The table came from immunoSEQ multiplex PCR; TCRdb's copy has only in-frame clones and leaves some out. The table shows approximately 120,000 clones, with around 90% occurring only once. The data were taken from a study of OX40 agonist ivuxolimab in advanced cancers. Germline CDR1 reads SGDLS; CDR2 reads YYNGEE. The CDR3 length is 15 residues. V dropped 3 bases and J dropped 4 bases, with 14 bases sitting between them. The sequences come from CD4+ or CD8+ T cells sorted from blood, collected in a trial of the OX40 agonist ivuxolimab. The sequence was obtained from an adult with an advanced solid tumor such as melanoma, head and neck, liver or kidney cancer. The chain couples TRBV9 to TRBJ1-3; possible D gene TRBD1, 6 bases. In DNA form, the CDR3 reads TGTGCCAGCAGCGATAGGGGGGATAAAGGAAACACCATATATTTT. It yields the protein CASSDRGDKGNTIYF.